This TCR beta chain was identified during a study of T cell changes during pregnancy in multiple sclerosis. This clone was seen a few times. The protocol was immunoSEQ multiplex PCR, while the TCRdb copy is restricted to in-frame clones and leaves out a portion. The sample yields roughly 30,000 clones, roughly 91% seen once. This sequence originates from a female donor with multiple sclerosis, enrolled in a pregnancy study. The sequencing used CD8+ T cells from peripheral blood mononuclear cells, collected before pregnancy.

In DNA form, the CDR3 reads TGCGCCAGCACCTTCGACGGGGAAAACACTGAAGCTTTCTTT. This codes for CASTFDGENTEAFF. The chain joins TRBV5-1 to TRBJ1-1; D is undetermined. V gave up 6 bases and J gave up 2 bases, with 14 bases separating them. The CDR3 is 14 amino acids. Germline V CDR1 and CDR2: SGHRS, YFSETQ.